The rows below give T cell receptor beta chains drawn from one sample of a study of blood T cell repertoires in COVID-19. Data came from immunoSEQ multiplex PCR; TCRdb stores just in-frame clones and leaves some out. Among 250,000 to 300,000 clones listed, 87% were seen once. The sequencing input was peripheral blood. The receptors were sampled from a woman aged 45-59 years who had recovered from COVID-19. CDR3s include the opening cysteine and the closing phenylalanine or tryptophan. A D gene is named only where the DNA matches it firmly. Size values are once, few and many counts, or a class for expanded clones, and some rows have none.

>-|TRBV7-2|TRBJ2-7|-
TGTGCCAGCAGCGCGAGCTCCTACGAGCAGTACTTC
CASSASSYEQYF
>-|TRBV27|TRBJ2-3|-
TGTGCCAGCACGCGGGGAGGCACAGATACGCAGTATTTT
CASTRGGTDTQYF
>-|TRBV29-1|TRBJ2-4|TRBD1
TGCAGCGCGGCCGGGACAGGGTGGGAGAACATTCAGTACTTC
CSAAGTGWENIQYF
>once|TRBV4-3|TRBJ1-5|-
TGCGCCAGCAGCCAAGAAGGAGAAGGGGGAAATCAGCCCCAGCATTTT
CASSQEGEGGNQPQHF
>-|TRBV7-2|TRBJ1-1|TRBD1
TGTGCCAGCAGCTTACTCTTTCAGGGGGAGTTTTGGAGAACTGAAGCTTTCTTT
CASSLLFQGEFWRTEAFF
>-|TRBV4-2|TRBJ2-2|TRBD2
TGTGCCAGCAGCCAAGAACGGACTAGCGGGAGGGGCACCGGGGAGCTGTTTTTT
CASSQERTSGRGTGELFF
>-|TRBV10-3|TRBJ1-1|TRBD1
TGTGCCATCAGTGAGTCCAGGACAGGGCCCTCCGAAGCTTTCTTT
CAISESRTGPSEAFF
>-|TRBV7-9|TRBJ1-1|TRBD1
TGTGCCAGCAGCCGTCAGGGACAGGGAAATGAAGCTTTCTTT
CASSRQGQGNEAFF
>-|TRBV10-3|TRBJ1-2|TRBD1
TGTGCCATCAGTCTCCAGGGGGCGGATATCGGCTACACCTTC
CAISLQGADIGYTF
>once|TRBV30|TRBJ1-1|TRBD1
TGTGCCTGGAGTGGGGAGACAGGGAGACCTGAAGCTTTCTTT
CAWSGETGRPEAFF
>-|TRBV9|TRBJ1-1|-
TGTGCCAGCAGCTCGCAGGGAAAGGCTGAAGCTTTCTTT
CASSSQGKAEAFF
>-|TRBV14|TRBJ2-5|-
TGTGCCAGCAGCCAAGGCGGATGGGTAGGAGAGACCCAGTACTTC
CASSQGGWVGETQYF
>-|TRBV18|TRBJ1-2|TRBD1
TGTGCCAGCTCATCGGACAGGGTTTGGGGCTACACCTTC
CASSSDRVWGYTF
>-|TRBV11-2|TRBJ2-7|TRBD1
TGTGCCAGCAGCTATACAGGGGACTACGAGCAGTACTTC
CASSYTGDYEQYF
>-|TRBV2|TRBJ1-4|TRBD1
TGTGCCAGCAGGGGGACAGGGAATGAAAAACTGTTTTTT
CASRGTGNEKLFF
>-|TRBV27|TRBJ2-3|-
TGTGCCAGCAGTTTAGGCAACACAGATACGCAGTATTTT
CASSLGNTDTQYF
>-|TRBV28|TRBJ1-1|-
TGTGCCAGCAGTTCGATAGGGGGGGGTGAAGCTTTCTTT
CASSSIGGGEAFF
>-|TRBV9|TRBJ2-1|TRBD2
TGTGCCAGCAGCGTAGTCGGGTTAGCGGGATCCAATGAGCAGTTCTTC
CASSVVGLAGSNEQFF
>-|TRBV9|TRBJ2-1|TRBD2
TGTGCCAGCAGGCCCCCGGGACTAGGGAGTAATGAGCAGTTCTTC
CASRPPGLGSNEQFF
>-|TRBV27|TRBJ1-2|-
TGTGCCAGCAGTTTGGACACCAACTATGGCTACACCTTC
CASSLDTNYGYTF
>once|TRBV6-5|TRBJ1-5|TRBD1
TGTGCCAGGCCGGACAGGGGGTTTCAGCCCCAGCATTTT
CARPDRGFQPQHF
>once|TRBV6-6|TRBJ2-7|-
TGTGCCAGCAGTTACCAGGGGCGGTCCTACGAGCAGTACTTC
CASSYQGRSYEQYF
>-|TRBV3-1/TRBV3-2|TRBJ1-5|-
TGTGCCAGCAGCCTTCAAAATAGCAATCAGCCCCAGCATTTT
CASSLQNSNQPQHF
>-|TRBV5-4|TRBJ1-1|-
TGTGCCAGCACCGTACAAGAGAACACTGAAGCTTTCTTT
CASTVQENTEAFF
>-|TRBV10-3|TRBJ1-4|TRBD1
TGTGCCATCAGTGCGCAGGGGGAGGATGAAAAACTGTTTTTT
CAISAQGEDEKLFF
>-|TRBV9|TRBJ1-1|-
TGTGCCAGCACCGATAACATGAACACTGAAGCTTTCTTT
CASTDNMNTEAFF
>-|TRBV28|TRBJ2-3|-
TGTGCCAGCAGTTTAAGCGGGCCCCGCACAGATACGCAGTATTTT
CASSLSGPRTDTQYF
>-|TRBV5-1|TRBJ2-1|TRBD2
TGCGCCAGCAGCTTGGGACTAGCGGGAGGGCCTTACAATGAGCAGTTCTTC
CASSLGLAGGPYNEQFF
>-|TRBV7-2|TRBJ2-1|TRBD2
TGTGCCAGCAGCTCAGGGACTAGCGGGGGTATCCATGAGCAGTTCTTC
CASSSGTSGGIHEQFF
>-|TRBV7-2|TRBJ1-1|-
TGTGCCAGCAGGGGCGGGCTGACGAACACTGAAGCTTTCTTT
CASRGGLTNTEAFF
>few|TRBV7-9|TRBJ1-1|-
TGTGCCAGCAGCATGTATGGTCAGGAAGCTTTCTTT
CASSMYGQEAFF
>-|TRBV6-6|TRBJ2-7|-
TGTGCCAGCAGCCTAAGCGGCCGGAACTACGAGCAGTACTTC
CASSLSGRNYEQYF
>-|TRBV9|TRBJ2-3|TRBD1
TGTGCCAGCAGCATCCGGGACAGCTTCACAGATACGCAGTATTTT
CASSIRDSFTDTQYF
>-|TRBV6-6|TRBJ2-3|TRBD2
TGTGCCAGCAGTTACCTTTTGGGGCTAGCGGGAGGATTGTATTTT
CASSYLLGLAGGLYF
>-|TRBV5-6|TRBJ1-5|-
TGTGCCAGCAGCCCTCAGGGAAAGCAGCCCCAGCATTTT
CASSPQGKQPQHF
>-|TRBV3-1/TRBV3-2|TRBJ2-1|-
TGTGCCAGCAGCCCGCGCCCGCAACGGGGAAATGAGCAGTTCTTC
CASSPRPQRGNEQFF
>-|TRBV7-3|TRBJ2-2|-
TGTGCCAGCAGCTTCCGTAACACCGGGGAGCTGTTTTTT
CASSFRNTGELFF
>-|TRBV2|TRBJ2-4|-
TGTGCCAGCAGTGTAGCGCTAGCGCATAAAAACATTCAGTACTTC
CASSVALAHKNIQYF
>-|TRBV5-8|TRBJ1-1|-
TGTGCCAGCAGCTTGGGTATCGGGGGAAGGACTGAAGCTTTCTTT
CASSLGIGGRTEAFF
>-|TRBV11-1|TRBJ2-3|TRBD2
TGTGCCAGCAGCTCCGCTAGCGGGGGCGATACGCAGTATTTT
CASSSASGGDTQYF
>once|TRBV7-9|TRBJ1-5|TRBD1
TGTGCCAGCAGCCCCGGTTATTTACAGGGGGGAAATCAGCCCCAGCATTTT
CASSPGYLQGGNQPQHF
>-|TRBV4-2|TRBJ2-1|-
TGTGCCAGCAGCCAAGTTGGGGGCGCCAGCGGGGTTCCCAATGAGCAGTTCTTC
CASSQVGGASGVPNEQFF
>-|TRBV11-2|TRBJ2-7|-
TGTGCCAGCAGCTCAGGGGCAGTTTTGGGCGAGCAGTACTTC
CASSSGAVLGEQYF
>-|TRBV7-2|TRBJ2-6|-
TGTGCCAGCAGCCTAGAAGAGGACAACTCTGGGGCCAACGTCCTGACTTTC
CASSLEEDNSGANVLTF
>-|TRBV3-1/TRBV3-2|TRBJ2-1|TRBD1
TGTGCCAGCAGCCAAGAACAGGGGCTACGCAATGAGCAGTTCTTC
CASSQEQGLRNEQFF